The T cell receptor beta chain under discussion was sequenced for a study of blood T cell repertoires in COVID-19. Study information: Samples of COVID-19 (acute and convalescent) were obtained from the United States, Italy and Spain.

Study processing details: It was from reference gene primer amplification that nucleated cell counts were estimated. Method: immunoSEQ multiplex PCR; TCRdb's copy keeps in-frame clones and lacks some. V, J and clone size were drawn from that table, and D and trimming were deduced from the DNA. The sample shows some 150,000 clones, 70% to 90% of them seen only once. Cohorts were assigned according to the clinical history that participants reported. Two negative PCRs, clearance, or symptom resolution characterized the recovered Cohort 3 donors. The source is a man in his fifties or sixties who had recovered from COVID-19. Material: PBMCs or T cells enriched from blood (not recorded which).

CDR3 in DNA: TGTGCCAGCAGTCTCCCCGGGGATCCAGCTTTCTTT. Protein: CASSLPGDPAFF. This chain joins TRBV28 and TRBJ1-1; the D is unclear. The CDR3 loop spans 12 amino acids. CDR1 is MDHEN, CDR2 SYDVKM, per germline. The germline V and J ends were trimmed by 5 bases and 10 bases, with 14 bases remaining between them.